Each of the 29 T cell receptor beta chains below was sequenced from the same sample in a study of blood T cell repertoires in COVID-19 (TCRdb year 2020). Library method: the immunoSEQ multiplex PCR assay. Here the immuneACCESS table is served through TCRdb, limited to in-frame sequences with V and J called. Missing clones are a known gap in these copies; in checked studies unresolved V genes cover under half, and the rest lacks a known reason. This sample lists around 40,000 clones; 80% to 90% were detected once. The ten top clones hold about an eighth of the sample. Sequenced: peripheral blood. Receptors were obtained from a human donor in a cohort sampled during active COVID-19.

In this sample, this clone turned up once. J is TRBJ2-1 and V is TRBV10-3, with 10 bases fitting TRBD2. The CDR3 contains 16 residues. V gave up 3 bases and J gave up 8 bases; unmatched junction bases: 10. Germline V lookup: CDR1 ENHRY, CDR2 SYGVKD. CDR3 in DNA: TGTGCCATCAGTGAAGGACTAGCGGATGGGGGGTATGAGCAGTTCTTC. Protein sequence: CAISEGLADGGYEQFF.

The chain links TRBV5-4 to TRBJ1-4, with a possible D match to TRBD1 (5 bases). Trimming took 3 bases from V and 8 from J, leaving 11 bases between them. The germline V gene has CDR1 SGHNT and CDR2 YYREEE (reference sequence). The CDR3 is 13 residues long. CDR3 amino acids: CASSSDSREKLFF. The CDR3, as DNA: TGTGCCAGCAGCTCCGACAGTCGCGAAAAACTGTTTTTT.

The CDR3 loop reads CASSPSGIRYGYTF. The CDR3 DNA follows: TGTGCCAGCAGCCCTAGCGGGATCCGCTATGGCTACACCTTC. The V call is TRBV3-1 (or the pseudogene TRBV3-2), the J call TRBJ1-2; no reliable D call. The CDR3 totals 14 residues. V gave up 4 bases and J gave up 4 bases, with 13 bases separating them. Germline V gene sequence: CDR1 LGHDT, CDR2 YNNKEL (reference sequence).

The chain uses TRBV6-1 and TRBJ2-3; D gene unclear. Germline values: CDR1 MNHNS, CDR2 SASEGT. The V and J ends lost 2 bases and 4 bases respectively, with 7 bases between them. The CDR3 sequence is 13 residues long. In DNA form, the CDR3 reads TGTGCCAGCAGTGAACAGGCCCCAGATACGCAGTATTTT. Amino acids: CASSEQAPDTQYF.

V gene TRBV7-2 combines with J gene TRBJ2-1; 12 nucleotides align to TRBD2. The CDR3 has 15 residues. The germline V gene has CDR1 SGHTA and CDR2 FQGNSA. V lost 5 bases to trimming and J lost 6 bases; unmatched junction nucleotides: 5. The CDR3 region has the DNA TGTGCCAGCAGCGCAGCTAGCGGGGGGGCCAATGAGCAGTTCTTC. Its protein product is CASSAASGGANEQFF.

The table lists this clone with a count of one. The chain has TRBV6-6 and TRBJ1-2, with D uncertain. CDR1 is MNHNY and CDR2 is SVGAGI in the germline V gene (reference sequence). V was pared by 4 bases and J by 4 bases, with 10 bases between. The CDR3 has 13 amino acids. The CDR3 DNA reads TGTGCCAGCAGTTCCCGGACTGGCTATGGCTACACCTTC. This gives the protein CASSSRTGYGYTF.

The V gene is TRBV5-5, the J gene TRBJ2-1; 11 positions match TRBD2. The germline V gene has CDR1 SGHKS and CDR2 YYEKEE (reference sequence). The CDR3 consists of 16 residues. The trim removed 1 base at V and 8 bases at J, leaving 8 bases unmatched. CDR3 sequence reads: CASSLTISGGADEQFF. In nucleotides, the CDR3 is TGTGCCAGCAGCTTGACCATTAGCGGGGGGGCCGATGAGCAGTTCTTC.

The CDR3 loop reads CASSVGQGAASPLHF. CDR3 in DNA: TGCGCCAGCAGCGTGGGACAGGGGGCGGCTTCACCCCTCCACTTT. The chain is built from TRBV5-1 and TRBJ1-6; TRBD1 matches 12 bases. V gave up 4 bases and J gave up 9 bases; unmatched junction bases: 5. Germline assignment: CDR1 SGHRS and CDR2 YFSETQ. The CDR3 is 15 residues long.

This chain links TRBV18 with TRBJ2-3, with TRBD1 matching over 11 bases. The CDR3 is made up of 18 amino acids. Trimming took 1 base from V and 7 from J; bases not matched to a gene: 13. Germline-derived CDR1 and CDR2 are KGHSH and LQKENI. For the CDR3, the DNA is TGTGCCAGCTCACCACTTGGTTGGACAGGGGGCTTCAGGAATACGCAGTATTTT. It specifies CASSPLGWTGGFRNTQYF.

The V call is TRBV6-5, the J call TRBJ2-1, with a weak D call TRBD1 (6 bases). V was pared by 4 bases and J by 0 bases, with 10 bases between. This CDR3 comprises 15 residues. CDR1 is MNHEY and CDR2 is SVGAGI in the germline V gene. CDR3 sequence: CASSWTASSYNEQFF. Here the CDR3 DNA reads TGTGCCAGCAGTTGGACAGCGAGCTCCTACAATGAGCAGTTCTTC.

In this sample, this clone turned up once. The V gene is TRBV5-1, the J gene TRBJ2-5; D might be TRBD1 (6 bases). Trimming took off 4 bases at V and 3 bases at J, with 10 bases between the two ends. This CDR3 is built from 13 residues. Germline V gene data show CDR1 as SGHRS and CDR2 as YFSETQ. The CDR3 reads CASSINREETQYF. CDR3 nucleotides: TGCGCCAGCAGCATAAACAGGGAAGAGACCCAGTACTTC.

The chain links TRBV7-9 to TRBJ2-3; 11 bases are a match to TRBD2. J lost 3 bases, V lost 5 bases, and 7 bases had no gene match. Germline loops: CDR1 SEHNR, CDR2 FQNEAQ (reference sequence). The CDR3 contains 16 residues. In nucleotides, the CDR3 is TGTGCCAGCAGCACTATAGCGGGGGGGTTTACAGATACGCAGTATTTT. Protein sequence: CASSTIAGGFTDTQYF.

This clone was found once. This rearrangement joins TRBV19 to TRBJ1-6; 7 nucleotides line up with TRBD1. The CDR3 loop spans 17 amino acids. The germline V gene encodes CDR1 LNHDA and CDR2 SQIVND (reference sequence). The trim removed 5 bases at V and 4 bases at J, leaving 11 bases unmatched. DNA for the CDR3: TGTGCCAGTAGTCCAAGGGGCGACAGGGAGTATAATTCACCCCTCCACTTT. It specifies CASSPRGDREYNSPLHF.

The chain uses TRBV4-2 and TRBJ2-7, with 8 bases matching TRBD1. Germline loops: CDR1 LGHNA, CDR2 YNFKEQ. The V gene end was trimmed by 0 bases and the J gene end by 4 bases; junction bases not matched to a gene: 8. This CDR3 is 16 amino acids long. The CDR3 sequence is CASSQEGTGGWYEQYF. The DNA for the CDR3 is TGTGCCAGCAGCCAAGAAGGAACAGGGGGTTGGTACGAGCAGTACTTC.

The chain joins TRBV25-1 to TRBJ1-4, with 9 bases aligning to TRBD1. The CDR3 totals 15 residues. In germline, CDR1 is MGHDK, CDR2 SYGVNS. The V segment lost 5 bases and the J segment 4 bases; nucleotides outside the gene matches: 5. This CDR3 is CASSPETGGNEKLFF. In DNA form, the CDR3 reads TGTGCCAGCAGTCCAGAGACAGGGGGTAATGAAAAACTGTTTTTT.

V and J are TRBV5-1 and TRBJ2-7; 9 nucleotides agree with TRBD1. The trim removed 0 bases at V and 0 bases at J, leaving 1 base unmatched. Germline-derived CDR1 and CDR2 are SGHRS and YFSETQ. The CDR3 totals 15 residues. CDR3 sequence: CASSLDRGLSYEQYF. The CDR3 region has the DNA TGCGCCAGCAGCTTGGACAGGGGGCTCTCCTACGAGCAGTACTTC. Filled out from reference TRBV5-1 and TRBJ2-7, the complete variable domain reads KAGVTQTPRYLIKTRGQQVTLSCSPISGHRSVSWYQQTPGQGLQFLFEYFSETQRNKGNFPGRFSGRQFSNSRSEMNVSTLELGDSALYLCASSLDRGLSYEQYFGPGTRLTVT.

This clone was observed once. The genes are TRBV10-3 and TRBJ1-2; the match to TRBD1 covers 9 bases. The CDR3 has 13 residues. Unmatched junction bases numbered 2, after V lost 4 bases and J lost 5 bases. Germline assignment: CDR1 ENHRY and CDR2 SYGVKD. Here the CDR3 reads CAISGTGEYGYTF. CDR3 sequence (DNA): TGTGCCATCAGTGGGACAGGGGAATATGGCTACACCTTC.

The V and J genes are TRBV6-5 and TRBJ2-3; D is uncertain. Germline V gene lookup returns CDR1 MNHEY and CDR2 SVGAGI. Trimming took off 4 bases at V and 5 bases at J, with 4 bases between the two ends. The CDR3 length is 11 residues. The CDR3 loop reads CASSSEDTQYF. Written as DNA, the CDR3 is TGTGCCAGCAGTTCAGAAGATACGCAGTATTTT.

The gene calls are TRBV5-1 and TRBJ2-7; the D gene is possibly TRBD2 (6 bases). The germline V and J ends were trimmed by 5 bases and 3 bases, with 15 bases remaining between them. Germline V gene sequence: CDR1 SGHRS, CDR2 YFSETQ. The CDR3 totals 14 residues. The CDR3 is CASREGPLGYEQYF. Written as DNA, the CDR3 is TGCGCCAGCAGGGAGGGTCCTTTGGGCTACGAGCAGTACTTC.

The table lists this clone with a count of one. The chain recombines TRBV11-2 with TRBJ1-1; perhaps TRBD1 as D (5 bases). V was trimmed by 0 bases and J by 1 base, leaving 9 bases between them. The CDR3 totals 15 residues. CDR1 SGHAT and CDR2 FQNNGV come from the germline V gene. CDR3 protein: CASSLDGHPNTEAFF. The CDR3 DNA reads TGTGCCAGCAGCTTAGATGGACACCCGAACACTGAAGCTTTCTTT. Based on the CDR3 plus reference TRBV11-2 and TRBJ1-1, the full variable domain is EAGVAQSPRYKIIEKRQSVAFWCNPISGHATLYWYQQILGQGPKLLIQFQNNGVVDDSQLPKDRFSAERLKGVDSTLKIQPAKLEDSAVYLCASSLDGHPNTEAFFGQGTRLTVV.

The rearrangement uses TRBV4-1 and TRBJ1-4; 9 bases fit TRBD1. In germline, CDR1 is MGHRA, CDR2 YSYEKL. The CDR3 spans 17 residues. The trim removed 1 base at V and 3 bases at J, leaving 6 bases unmatched. This CDR3 is CASSQVPGQGPNEKLFF. CDR3 sequence (DNA): TGCGCCAGCAGCCAAGTCCCGGGACAGGGCCCTAATGAAAAACTGTTTTTT.

In DNA, the CDR3 is TGTGCCAGCTCACCCCTGGGCAGGGGGTCCTATAATTCACCCCTCCACTTT. Its protein is CASSPLGRGSYNSPLHF. The chain has TRBV18 and TRBJ1-6; 7 nucleotides line up with TRBD1. Germline V gene data show CDR1 as KGHSH and CDR2 as LQKENI. This CDR3 region has 17 residues. J gave up 1 base and V 3 bases, and 6 bases lay outside the gene matches.

V is TRBV9 and J is TRBJ2-1; no clear D. CDR1 is SGDLS and CDR2 is YYNGEE in the germline V gene. Trimming shortened V by 0 bases and J by 8 bases, and 18 bases separated the two germline ends. This CDR3 is built from 16 residues. The CDR3 sequence: CASSVGLVSDIDEQFF. The CDR3 DNA sequence: TGTGCCAGCAGCGTAGGTCTAGTTAGTGATATCGATGAGCAGTTCTTC.

The chain combines TRBV20-1 with TRBJ2-7, with 8 positions matching TRBD2. The J segment lost 3 bases and the V segment lost 3 bases, leaving 4 bases of the junction unmatched. Germline CDR1 reads DFQATT; CDR2 reads SNEGSKA (reference sequence). The CDR3 sequence is 13 residues long. CDR3 coding DNA: TGCAGTGCTAGTAGGGGACTAGTCTACGAGCAGTACTTC. This translates into CSASRGLVYEQYF.

The V and J genes are TRBV3-1 (or the pseudogene TRBV3-2) and TRBJ1-2, with TRBD1 identical over 9 bases. The length of the CDR3 is 14 residues. Trimming cost V 4 bases and J 8 bases; bases outside gene matches: 8. Per the germline V gene, CDR1 is LGHDT and CDR2 is YNNKEL (reference sequence). CDR3 loop: CASSPRDRVGGYTF. The CDR3 DNA is TGTGCCAGCAGCCCCCGGGACAGGGTGGGAGGCTACACCTTC.

The CDR3 is CASSQGFSQPQHF. The CDR3 DNA reads TGTGCCAGCAGCCAAGGGTTCAGTCAGCCCCAGCATTTT. J is TRBJ1-5 and V is TRBV3-1 (or the pseudogene TRBV3-2); D is undetermined. Germline CDR1 reads LGHDT; CDR2 reads YNNKEL (reference sequence). This CDR3 spans 13 amino acids. Trimming took off 1 base at V and 6 bases at J, with 7 bases between the two ends.

V and J are TRBV7-9 and TRBJ1-2; D gene unclear. The V gene's germline CDR1 is SEHNR and CDR2 FQNEAQ (reference sequence). The V and J ends lost 5 bases and 3 bases respectively, with 19 bases between them. This CDR3 has 16 amino acids. In nucleotides, the CDR3 is TGTGCCAGCAGCGTGACCGTCATGGGCCGCGACTATGGCTACACCTTC. The encoded protein is CASSVTVMGRDYGYTF.

The chain uses TRBV5-1 and TRBJ2-7; 8 bases line up with TRBD2. The CDR3 has 13 residues. Looked up from germline, CDR1 is SGHRS and CDR2 is YFSETQ. Trimming at V came to 3 bases and at J to 3 bases, leaving 2 bases not matched to a gene. CDR3: CASSWSGGYEQYF. CDR3 nucleotides: TGCGCCAGCAGCTGGAGCGGGGGCTACGAGCAGTACTTC.

The V call is TRBV11-2, the J call TRBJ2-1; D ambiguous. The V gene lost 5 bases and the J gene lost 2 bases, with 4 bases spanning the gap. This CDR3 is 12 amino acids long. The germline CDR1 and CDR2 sequences are SGHAT and FQNNGV. The CDR3 DNA reads TGTGCCAGCAGCCCCACCTACAATGAGCAGTTCTTC. Translation gives CASSPTYNEQFF. Complete variable domain (other parts from reference TRBV11-2 and TRBJ2-1): EAGVAQSPRYKIIEKRQSVAFWCNPISGHATLYWYQQILGQGPKLLIQFQNNGVVDDSQLPKDRFSAERLKGVDSTLKIQPAKLEDSAVYLCASSPTYNEQFFGPGTRLTVL.